This T cell receptor beta chain is drawn from a study of Ad26.COV2.S vaccination and SARS-CoV-2 variants. Libraries were prepared by immunoSEQ multiplex PCR; TCRdb keeps only in-frame clonotypes and omits some of them. The sample has approximately 480,000 clones, approximately 90% seen once. The CDR3 is made up of 15 amino acids. CDR1 LGHNA and CDR2 YNFKEQ come from the germline V gene. The ends were cut back, 0 bases at V and 8 bases at J, with 15 bases in the middle. The treatment denotes: some 20 received Ad26.COV2.S at low or high dose, single or two shots; a few received placebo; per-sample allocation not given. Day 63 after the first injection of vaccine or placebo was the sampling time.

The clonotype originates from a person between 18 and 59 years old who received the Ad26.COV2.S COVID-19 vaccine or a placebo. This chain links TRBV4-2 with TRBJ2-3; the D is unclear. The source was peripheral blood, collected in a trial of Ad26.COV2.S vaccine versus placebo. The CDR3 protein is CASSQESGDGSTQYF. In nucleotides, the CDR3 is TGTGCCAGCAGCCAAGAGTCAGGAGACGGTAGTACGCAGTATTTT.